These 7 T cell receptor beta chains originate from one sample sequenced in a study of shared clonotypes between healthy human individuals. TCRdb keeps only in-frame clones here, not all; method: immunoSEQ multiplex PCR. The repertoire includes around 320,000 clones, about nine tenths of them detected once, and 16% sits in the top ten. Sequenced sample: memory CD8+ T cells sorted from blood. Stated subset: CD45RO+ cells pooled with CCR7-negative TemRA cells. Receptors were obtained from a man aged 18 to 35 in good health.

V is TRBV5-4 and J is TRBJ2-1; tentatively, D is TRBD1 (5 bases). Germline loops: CDR1 SGHNT, CDR2 YYREEE (reference sequence). The CDR3 has 16 amino acids. Trimming took 0 bases from V and 0 from J, leaving 10 bases between them. The CDR3 region has the DNA TGTGCCAGCAGCTTGGGAAGGGGTAGCTCCTACAATGAGCAGTTCTTC. Its protein is CASSLGRGSSYNEQFF.

The chain is built from TRBV2 and TRBJ2-7; the D gene could be TRBD1 or TRBD2 (5 bases each). The germline CDR1 and CDR2 sequences are SNHLY and FYNNEI. The V and J ends lost 6 bases and 3 bases respectively, with 18 bases between them. CDR3 length: 15 residues. CDR3 sequence reads: CASSPVGTLYYEQYF. For the CDR3, the DNA is TGTGCCAGCAGCCCTGTGGGGACCCTTTACTACGAGCAGTACTTC.

The CDR3 sequence is CASSSQGAVEQYF. The CDR3 bases are TGTGCCAGCAGCTCCCAGGGGGCGGTCGAGCAGTACTTC. The rearrangement joins TRBV5-4 to TRBJ2-7; 8 nucleotides match TRBD1. The CDR3 totals 13 residues. V lost 3 bases and J lost 6; bases outside the gene matches: 5. The germline gives CDR1 SGHNT, CDR2 YYREEE (reference sequence). Using reference TRBV5-4 and TRBJ2-7 for the parts outside the CDR3, the full variable domain is ETGVTQSPTHLIKTRGQQVTLRCSSQSGHNTVSWYQQALGQGPQFIFQYYREEENGRGNFPPRFSGLQFPNYSSELNVNALELDDSALYLCASSSQGAVEQYFGPGTRLTVT.

About this clone itself: The sample holds other DNA sequences that translate to the same CDR3. This sequence joins TRBV9 and TRBJ2-7, with 8 bases matching TRBD1. The germline V gene encodes CDR1 SGDLS and CDR2 YYNGEE. The CDR3 consists of 13 residues. V shed 3 bases, J shed 3 bases, and the junction held 2 bases outside the gene matches. The CDR3 DNA reads as TGTGCCAGCAGCGGGACAGGGAGCTACGAGCAGTACTTC. This translates into CASSGTGSYEQYF. The full variable domain, with the rest looked up from reference TRBV9 and TRBJ2-7, is DSGVTQTPKHLITATGQRVTLRCSPRSGDLSVYWYQQSLDQGLQFLIQYYNGEERAKGNILERFSAQQFPDLHSELNLSSLELGDSALYFCASSGTGSYEQYFGPGTRLTVT.

The CDR3 sequence: CASSLGGSPGELFF. In nucleotides, the CDR3 is TGTGCCAGCAGCTTAGGGGGTTCTCCCGGGGAGCTGTTTTTT. This chain connects TRBV7-8 to TRBJ2-2; no clear D. The CDR3 sequence is 14 residues long. Germline assignment: CDR1 SGHVS and CDR2 FQNEAQ. V lost 1 base to trimming and J lost 6 bases, with 9 bases between them. Filled out from reference TRBV7-8 and TRBJ2-2, the complete variable domain reads GAGVSQSPRYKVAKRGQDVALRCDPISGHVSLFWYQQALGQGPEFLTYFQNEAQLDKSGLPSDRFFAERPEGSVSTLKIQRTQQEDSAVYLCASSLGGSPGELFFGEGSRLTVL.

The rearrangement uses TRBV25-1 and TRBJ1-1, with D unresolved. The CDR3 consists of 14 residues. V lost 0 bases and J lost 7, with 12 bases in between. Germline CDR1 MGHDK, CDR2 SYGVNS. The CDR3 is CASSEYGSKGEAFF. The CDR3 region has the DNA TGTGCCAGCAGTGAATACGGGAGCAAGGGTGAAGCTTTCTTT. The full variable domain, with the rest looked up from reference TRBV25-1 and TRBJ1-1, is EADIYQTPRYLVIGTGKKITLECSQTMGHDKMYWYQQDPGMELHLIHYSYGVNSTEKGDLSSESTVSRIRTEHFPLTLESARPSHTSQYLCASSEYGSKGEAFFGQGTRLTVV.

Comments on this clone: A far larger clone is a single base away, which makes a read error likely. The gene calls are TRBV5-8 and TRBJ2-7; D remains unclear. With 0 bases removed from V and 6 bases from J, the gap between germline ends came to 4 bases. Germline V lookup: CDR1 SGHTS, CDR2 YDEGEE. CDR3 length: 11 amino acids. The CDR3 is CASSLGGEQYF. CDR3 DNA: TGTGCCAGCAGCTTGGGGGGCGAGCAGTACTTC. The complete variable domain, with remaining parts taken from reference TRBV5-8 and TRBJ2-7, reads EAGVTQSPTHLIKTRGQQATLRCSPISGHTSVYWYQQALGLGLQFLLWYDEGEERNRGNFPPRFSGRQFPNYSSELNVNALELEDSALYLCASSLGGEQYFGPGTRLTVT.